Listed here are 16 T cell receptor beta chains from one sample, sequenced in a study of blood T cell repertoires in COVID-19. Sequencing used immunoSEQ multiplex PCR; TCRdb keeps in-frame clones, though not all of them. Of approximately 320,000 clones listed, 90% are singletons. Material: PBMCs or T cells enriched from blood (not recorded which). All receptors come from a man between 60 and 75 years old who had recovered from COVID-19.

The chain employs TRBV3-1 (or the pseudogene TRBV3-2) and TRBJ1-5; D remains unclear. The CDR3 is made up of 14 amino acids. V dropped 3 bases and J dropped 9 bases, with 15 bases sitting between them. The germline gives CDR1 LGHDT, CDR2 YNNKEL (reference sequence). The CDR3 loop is CASSQVRGLAPQHF. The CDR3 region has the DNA TGTGCCAGCAGCCAGGTGCGGGGTTTAGCGCCCCAGCATTTT.

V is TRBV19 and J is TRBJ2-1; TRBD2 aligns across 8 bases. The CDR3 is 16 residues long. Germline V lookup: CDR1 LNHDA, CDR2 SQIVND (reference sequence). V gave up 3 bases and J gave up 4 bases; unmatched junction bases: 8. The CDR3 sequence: CASSISSGRGYNEQFF. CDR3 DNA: TGTGCCAGTAGTATTTCCAGCGGGAGAGGGTACAATGAGCAGTTCTTC.

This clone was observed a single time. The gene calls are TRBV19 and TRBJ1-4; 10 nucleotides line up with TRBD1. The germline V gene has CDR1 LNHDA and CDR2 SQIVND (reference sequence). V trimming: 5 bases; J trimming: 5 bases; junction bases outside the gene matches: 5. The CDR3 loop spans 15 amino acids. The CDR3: CASSPRTGGNEKLFF. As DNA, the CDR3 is TGTGCCAGTAGTCCTAGGACAGGGGGAAATGAAAAACTGTTTTTT.

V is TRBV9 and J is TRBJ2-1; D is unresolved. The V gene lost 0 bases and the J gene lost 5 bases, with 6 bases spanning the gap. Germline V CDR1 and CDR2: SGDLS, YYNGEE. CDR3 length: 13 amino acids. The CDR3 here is CASSVGGNNEQFF. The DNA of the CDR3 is TGTGCCAGCAGCGTAGGCGGAAACAATGAGCAGTTCTTC.

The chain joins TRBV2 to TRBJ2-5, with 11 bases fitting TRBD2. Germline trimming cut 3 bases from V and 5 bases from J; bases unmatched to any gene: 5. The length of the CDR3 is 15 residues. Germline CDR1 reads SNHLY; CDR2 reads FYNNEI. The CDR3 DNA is TGTGCCAGCAGTGATCGGGTAGCGGGAGGGGAGACCCAGTACTTC. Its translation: CASSDRVAGGETQYF. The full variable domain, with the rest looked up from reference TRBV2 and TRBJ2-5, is EPEVTQTPSHQVTQMGQEVILRCVPISNHLYFYWYRQILGQKVEFLVSFYNNEISEKSEIFDDQFSVERPDGSNFTLKIRSTKLEDSAMYFCASSDRVAGGETQYFGPGTRLLVL.

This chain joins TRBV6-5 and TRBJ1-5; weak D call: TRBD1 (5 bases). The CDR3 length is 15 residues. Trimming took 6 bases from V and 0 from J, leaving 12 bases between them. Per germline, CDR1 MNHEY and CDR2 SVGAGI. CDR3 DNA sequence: TGTGCCAGCAGACGGGAGGGGAATAGCAATCAGCCCCAGCATTTT. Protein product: CASRREGNSNQPQHF.

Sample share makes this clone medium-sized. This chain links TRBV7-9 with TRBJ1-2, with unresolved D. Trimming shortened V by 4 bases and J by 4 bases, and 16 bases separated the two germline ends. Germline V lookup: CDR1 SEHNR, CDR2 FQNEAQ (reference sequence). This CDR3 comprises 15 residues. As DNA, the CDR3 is TGTGCCAGCAGCTGGAGTGGTTCCCTGAGCTATGGCTACACCTTC. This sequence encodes CASSWSGSLSYGYTF.

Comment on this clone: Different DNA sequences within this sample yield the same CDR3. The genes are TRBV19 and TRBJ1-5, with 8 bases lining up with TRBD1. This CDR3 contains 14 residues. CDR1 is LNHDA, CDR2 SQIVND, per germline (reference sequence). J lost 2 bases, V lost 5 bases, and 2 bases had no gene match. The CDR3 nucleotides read TGTGCCAGTAGTCTGGGACAGGGCAATCAGCCCCAGCATTTT. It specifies CASSLGQGNQPQHF.

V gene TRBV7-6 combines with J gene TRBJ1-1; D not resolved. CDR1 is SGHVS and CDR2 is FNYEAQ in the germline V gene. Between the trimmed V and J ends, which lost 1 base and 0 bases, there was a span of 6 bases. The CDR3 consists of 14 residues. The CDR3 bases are TGTGCCAGCAGCTTAGGACACCTGAACACTGAAGCTTTCTTT. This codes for CASSLGHLNTEAFF.

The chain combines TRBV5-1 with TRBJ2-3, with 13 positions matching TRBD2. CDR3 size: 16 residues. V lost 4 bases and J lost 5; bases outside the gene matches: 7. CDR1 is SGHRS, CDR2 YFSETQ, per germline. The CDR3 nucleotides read TGCGCCAGCAGCAGAACTAGCGGGGGGGTTGGAGATACGCAGTATTTT. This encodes CASSRTSGGVGDTQYF.

In nucleotides, the CDR3 is TGCGCCAGCAGCTTGGGAGCATCAATCTACGAGCAGTACTTC. Its protein is CASSLGASIYEQYF. V gene TRBV5-1 combines with J gene TRBJ2-7; D is uncertain. Trimming cost V 0 bases and J 3 bases, with 10 bases left between them. This CDR3 has 14 amino acids. The germline CDR1 and CDR2 sequences are SGHRS and YFSETQ.

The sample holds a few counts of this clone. CDR3 DNA: TGTGCCAGCACCACGCCGGGAAAAAATGAAAAACTGTTTTTT. Translating gives CASTTPGKNEKLFF. V and J are TRBV6-5 and TRBJ1-4, with D unclear. CDR3 length: 14 amino acids. Germline-derived CDR1 and CDR2 are MNHEY and SVGAGI. V lost 7 bases and J 5 bases, leaving 14 bases between the germline ends.

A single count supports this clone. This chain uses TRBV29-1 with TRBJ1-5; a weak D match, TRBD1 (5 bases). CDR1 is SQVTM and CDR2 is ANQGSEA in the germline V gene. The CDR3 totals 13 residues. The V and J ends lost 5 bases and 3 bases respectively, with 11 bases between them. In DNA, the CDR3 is TGCAGCGTTCAGACAGACCTCAATCAGCCCCAGCATTTT. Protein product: CSVQTDLNQPQHF.

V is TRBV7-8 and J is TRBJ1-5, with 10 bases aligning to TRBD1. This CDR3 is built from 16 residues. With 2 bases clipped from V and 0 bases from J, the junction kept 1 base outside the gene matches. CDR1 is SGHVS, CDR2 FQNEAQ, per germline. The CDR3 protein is CASSLWDRGSNQPQHF. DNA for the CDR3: TGTGCCAGCAGCTTATGGGACAGGGGTAGCAATCAGCCCCAGCATTTT.

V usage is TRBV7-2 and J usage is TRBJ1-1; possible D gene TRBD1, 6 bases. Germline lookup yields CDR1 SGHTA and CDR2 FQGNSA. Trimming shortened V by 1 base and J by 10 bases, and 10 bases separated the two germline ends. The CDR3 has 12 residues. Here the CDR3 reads CASSLGLRGAFF. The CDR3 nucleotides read TGTGCCAGCAGCTTAGGCCTCAGGGGAGCTTTCTTT.

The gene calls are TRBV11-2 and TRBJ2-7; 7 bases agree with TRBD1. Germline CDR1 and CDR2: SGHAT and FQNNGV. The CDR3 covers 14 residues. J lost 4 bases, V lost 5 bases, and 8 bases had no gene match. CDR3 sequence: CASSMDRRTYEQYF. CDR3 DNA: TGTGCCAGCAGCATGGACAGGCGAACGTACGAGCAGTACTTC.